This entry describes one T cell receptor beta chain. This specimen belongs to a study of blood T cell repertoires in COVID-19. The wider study: PBMCs, B-cell-depleted T cells, or T cells provided the cDNA or gDNA that made up the material.

V trimming: 4 bases; J trimming: 1 base; junction bases outside the gene matches: 6. Germline CDR1 and CDR2: MNHEY and SVGAGI. The length of the CDR3 is 16 residues. As originally analysed: Amplification of reference gene primers provided the estimated nucleated cell counts. The protocol was immunoSEQ multiplex PCR, while the TCRdb copy is restricted to in-frame clones and leaves out a portion. Clone size and V and J calls were adopted from that table, with D and trimming inferred from the DNA. This sample has under 350,000 clones, with approximately 86% found just once. Adults between about 18 and 95 years of age took part from under 30 US areas.

Sample: PBMCs or T cells enriched from blood (not recorded which). This clonotype originated in a woman between 18 and 30 years old who had recovered from COVID-19. The gene calls are TRBV6-5 and TRBJ2-3, with 9 bases lining up with TRBD2. The CDR3 reads CASSWIAGAGTDTQYF. DNA of the CDR3: TGTGCCAGCAGTTGGATAGCGGGGGCCGGCACAGATACGCAGTATTTT.